This T cell receptor (beta chain) was observed in a study of cytomegalovirus exposure and HLA in healthy donors. Whole-study results and caveats: The TCR clusters that emerged in the first cohort tended, a later analysis found, to co-occur in the approximately 110 validation repertoires.

CDR1 is SGHDT and CDR2 is YYEEEE in the germline V gene. This CDR3 has 17 amino acids. The method was immunoSEQ multiplex PCR; TCRdb's version includes in-frame clones alone and lacks a portion of them. The sample contains about 65,000 clones, around 95% of which appear only once. This clone has only one observation. Antigen specificity is unknown. The V call is TRBV5-6, the J call TRBJ2-5; 15 bases are a match to TRBD2. With the DNA end fitting TRBJ2-7 better, the J assignment may be wrong. The sequenced sample consisted of PBMCs. The sequence was collected from a man younger than 35 in good health and CMV-seropositive. The CDR3 sequence is CASSYLGLAGGPYEQYF. CDR3 nucleotides: TGTGCCAGCAGCTACCTCGGACTAGCGGGAGGGCCGTACGAGCAGTACTTC.